Detailed here is one T cell receptor (beta chain). Its antigen is currently unknown. The sample comes from a study of graft-versus-host responses after intestinal transplantation. Profiling relied on immunoSEQ multiplex PCR, and the TCRdb table lists in-frame clones only, not all of them. The table records tens of thousands of clones, around 87% of them present only once. Here the sequenced sample was unstimulated CD8+ T cells sorted from spleen or lymph node cells, taken before transplant. The receptor's source is a human donor who was the organ donor for an intestinal transplant.

CDR3 nucleotides: TGCGCCAGCAGCCAAGCCGGGCCAGGGCTTAGCAATCAGCCCCAGCATTTT. It yields the protein CASSQAGPGLSNQPQHF. The chain is built from TRBV4-1 and TRBJ1-5; D possibly corresponds to TRBD1 (5 bases). Trimming left V 1 base short and J 0 bases short, with 13 bases between. CDR1 MGHRA and CDR2 YSYEKL come from the germline V gene. This CDR3 has 17 amino acids.